The clone carrying this T cell receptor beta chain was counted a single time. Its specificity is unknown. The data were obtained in a study of T cells after posttransplantation cyclophosphamide. Study-wide results and caveats: TRB clonality was highly associated with recipient CMV seropositivity and reactivation. Donor-recipient repertoire similarity was low at 1-2 months, rising over year one.

A marrow graft followed busulfan-fludarabine conditioning, with cyclophosphamide on days +3 and +4. Clones were sequenced by immunoSEQ multiplex PCR, and TCRdb holds only the in-frame ones, with some missing. The sample contains about 36,000 clones, around 78% of which appear only once. CDR1 is SGHRS, CDR2 YFSETQ, per germline. Losses at the gene ends were 1 base for V and 0 bases for J; bases not matched to a gene: 4. The CDR3 totals 17 residues. The chain links TRBV5-1 to TRBJ2-3; 11 bases align to TRBD2. The source was CD4+ T cells sorted from blood, collected roughly 2,000 days after a stem cell transplant with posttransplant cyclophosphamide. The receptor comes from a female patient in her thirties or forties who received an allogeneic stem cell transplant from a related donor, was CMV-positive, and had no GVHD. Part of the T cells may come from the graft donor. The CDR3 protein is CASSLWTSGRSTDTQYF. CDR3 DNA: TGCGCCAGCAGCTTGTGGACTAGCGGGCGTAGCACAGATACGCAGTATTTT.